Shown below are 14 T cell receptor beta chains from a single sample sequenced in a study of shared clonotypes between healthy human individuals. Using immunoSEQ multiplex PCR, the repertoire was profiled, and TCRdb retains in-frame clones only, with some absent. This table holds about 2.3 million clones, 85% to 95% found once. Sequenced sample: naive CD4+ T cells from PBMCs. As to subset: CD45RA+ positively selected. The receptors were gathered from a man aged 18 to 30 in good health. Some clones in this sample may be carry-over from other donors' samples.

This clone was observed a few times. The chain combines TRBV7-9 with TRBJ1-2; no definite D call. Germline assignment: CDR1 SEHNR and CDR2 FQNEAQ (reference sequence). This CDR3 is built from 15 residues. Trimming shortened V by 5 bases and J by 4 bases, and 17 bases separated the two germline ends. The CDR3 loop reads CASSRDGAMGYGYTF. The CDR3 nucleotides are TGTGCCAGCAGCCGAGACGGAGCCATGGGCTATGGCTACACCTTC.

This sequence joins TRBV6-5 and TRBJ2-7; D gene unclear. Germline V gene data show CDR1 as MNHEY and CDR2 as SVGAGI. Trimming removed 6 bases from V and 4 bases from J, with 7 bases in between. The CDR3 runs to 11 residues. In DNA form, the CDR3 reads TGTGCCAGCAGCCCTCAATACGAGCAGTACTTC. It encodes CASSPQYEQYF.

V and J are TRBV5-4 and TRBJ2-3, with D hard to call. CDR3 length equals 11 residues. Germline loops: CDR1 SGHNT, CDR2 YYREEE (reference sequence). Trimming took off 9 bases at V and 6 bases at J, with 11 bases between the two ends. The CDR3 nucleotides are TGTGCCATCAAAAGTGTGGATACGCAGTATTTT. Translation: CAIKSVDTQYF.

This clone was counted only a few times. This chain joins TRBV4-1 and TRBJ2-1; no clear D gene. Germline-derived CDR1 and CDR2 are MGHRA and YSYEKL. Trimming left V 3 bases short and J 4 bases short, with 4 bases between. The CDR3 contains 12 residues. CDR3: CASSHGYNEQFF. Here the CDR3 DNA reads TGCGCCAGCAGCCACGGGTACAATGAGCAGTTCTTC.

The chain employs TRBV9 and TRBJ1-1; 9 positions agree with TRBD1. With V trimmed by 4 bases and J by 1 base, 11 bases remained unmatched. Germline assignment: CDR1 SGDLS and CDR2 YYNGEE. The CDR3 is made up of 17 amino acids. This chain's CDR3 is CASSPSGQGSPNTEAFF. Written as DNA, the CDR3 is TGTGCCAGCAGCCCCTCCGGACAGGGGTCCCCGAACACTGAAGCTTTCTTT.

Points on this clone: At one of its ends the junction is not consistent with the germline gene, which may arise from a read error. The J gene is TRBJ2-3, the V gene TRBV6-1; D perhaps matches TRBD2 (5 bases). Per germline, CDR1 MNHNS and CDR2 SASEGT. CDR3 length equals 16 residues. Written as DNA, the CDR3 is TGTGCCGGCAGTGAAGCGGCCCTCCCTGACCCAGATACGCAGTATTTT. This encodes CAGSEAALPDPDTQYF.

The CDR3 coding sequence is TGTGCCAGCAGCCCAACGCGGTCCAGCTCCTTCTACGAGCAGTACTTC. The encoded protein is CASSPTRSSSFYEQYF. V and J are TRBV7-2 and TRBJ2-7; D unclear. The CDR3 runs to 16 residues. Trimming took off 5 bases at V and 3 bases at J, with 20 bases between the two ends. Per germline, CDR1 SGHTA and CDR2 FQGNSA.

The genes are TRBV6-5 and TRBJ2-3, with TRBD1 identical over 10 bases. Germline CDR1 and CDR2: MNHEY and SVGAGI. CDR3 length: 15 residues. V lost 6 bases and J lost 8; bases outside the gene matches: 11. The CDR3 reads CASRPGQGWISTQYF. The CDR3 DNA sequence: TGTGCCAGCAGACCGGGACAGGGGTGGATCTCTACGCAGTATTTT.

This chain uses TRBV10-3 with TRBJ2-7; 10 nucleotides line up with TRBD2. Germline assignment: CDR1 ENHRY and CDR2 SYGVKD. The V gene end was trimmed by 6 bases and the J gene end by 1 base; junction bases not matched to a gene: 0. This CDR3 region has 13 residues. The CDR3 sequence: CAIRLAGSYEQYF. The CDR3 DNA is TGTGCCATCAGACTAGCGGGATCCTACGAGCAGTACTTC.

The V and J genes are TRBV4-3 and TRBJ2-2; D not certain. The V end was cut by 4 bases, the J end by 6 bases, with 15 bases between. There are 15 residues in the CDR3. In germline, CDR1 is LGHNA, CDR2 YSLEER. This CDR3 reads CASSPFLDGAGELFF. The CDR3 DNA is TGCGCCAGCAGCCCATTCCTCGATGGGGCCGGGGAGCTGTTTTTT.

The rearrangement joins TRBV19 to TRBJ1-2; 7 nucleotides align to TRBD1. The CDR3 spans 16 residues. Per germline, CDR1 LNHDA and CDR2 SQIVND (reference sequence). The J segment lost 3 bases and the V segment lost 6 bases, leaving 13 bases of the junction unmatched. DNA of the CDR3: TGTGCCAGTAGAAGAGGGGCAGCCCAGGGGGACTATGGCTACACCTTC. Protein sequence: CASRRGAAQGDYGYTF.

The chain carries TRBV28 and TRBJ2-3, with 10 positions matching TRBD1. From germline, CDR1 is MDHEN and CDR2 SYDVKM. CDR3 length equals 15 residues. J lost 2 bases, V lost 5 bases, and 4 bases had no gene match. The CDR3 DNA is TGTGCCAGCAGTCCCGGGACAGGGGTCACAGATACGCAGTATTTT. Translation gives CASSPGTGVTDTQYF. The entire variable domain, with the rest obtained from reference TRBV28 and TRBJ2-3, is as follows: DVKVTQSSRYLVKRTGEKVFLECVQDMDHENMFWYRQDPGLGLRLIYFSYDVKMKEKGDIPEGYSVSREKKERFSLILESASTNQTSMYLCASSPGTGVTDTQYFGPGTRLTVL.

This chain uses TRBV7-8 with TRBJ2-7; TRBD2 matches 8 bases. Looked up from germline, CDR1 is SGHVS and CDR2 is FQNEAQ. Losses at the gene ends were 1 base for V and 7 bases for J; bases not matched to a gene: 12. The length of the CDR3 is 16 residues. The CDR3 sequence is CASSLEGLVASGEQYF. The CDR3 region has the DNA TGTGCCAGCAGCTTAGAGGGACTAGTCGCCTCGGGGGAGCAGTACTTC.

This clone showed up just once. The CDR3 sequence is CASSWGPSTTGELFF. The CDR3 DNA reads TGTGCCAGCAGCTGGGGACCGAGTACCACCGGGGAGCTGTTTTTT. The gene calls are TRBV11-2 and TRBJ2-2; D tentatively fits TRBD1 or TRBD2 (5 bases each). The CDR3 loop spans 15 amino acids. Looked up from germline, CDR1 is SGHAT and CDR2 is FQNNGV. V was trimmed by 4 bases and J by 4 bases, leaving 13 bases between them. Supplemented by reference TRBV11-2 and TRBJ2-2, the full variable domain reads EAGVAQSPRYKIIEKRQSVAFWCNPISGHATLYWYQQILGQGPKLLIQFQNNGVVDDSQLPKDRFSAERLKGVDSTLKIQPAKLEDSAVYLCASSWGPSTTGELFFGEGSRLTVL.